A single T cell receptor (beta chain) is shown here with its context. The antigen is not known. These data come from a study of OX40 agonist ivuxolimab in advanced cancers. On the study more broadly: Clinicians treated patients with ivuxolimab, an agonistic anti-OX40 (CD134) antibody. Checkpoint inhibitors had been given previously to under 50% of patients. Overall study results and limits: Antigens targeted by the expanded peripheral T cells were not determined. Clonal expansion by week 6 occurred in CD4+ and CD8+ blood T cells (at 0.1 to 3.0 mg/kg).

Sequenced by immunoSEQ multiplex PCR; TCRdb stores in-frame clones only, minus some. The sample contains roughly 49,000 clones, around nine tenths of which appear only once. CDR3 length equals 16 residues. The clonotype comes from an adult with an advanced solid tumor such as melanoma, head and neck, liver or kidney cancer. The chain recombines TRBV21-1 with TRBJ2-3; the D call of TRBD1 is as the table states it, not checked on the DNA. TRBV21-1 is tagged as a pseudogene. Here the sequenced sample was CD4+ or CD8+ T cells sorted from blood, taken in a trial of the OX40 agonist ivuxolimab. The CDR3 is CASSIGARLSTDTQYF. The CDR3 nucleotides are TGTGCCAGCAGCATTGGGGCGCGGCTTAGCACAGATACGCAGTATTTT.